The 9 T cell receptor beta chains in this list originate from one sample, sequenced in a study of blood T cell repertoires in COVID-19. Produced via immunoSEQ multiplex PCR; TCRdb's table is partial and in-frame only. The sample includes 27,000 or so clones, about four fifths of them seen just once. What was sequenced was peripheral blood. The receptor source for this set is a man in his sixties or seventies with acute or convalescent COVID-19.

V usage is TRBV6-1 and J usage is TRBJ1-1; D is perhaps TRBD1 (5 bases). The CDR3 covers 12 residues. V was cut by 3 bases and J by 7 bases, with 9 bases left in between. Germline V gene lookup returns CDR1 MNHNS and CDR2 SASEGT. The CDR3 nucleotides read TGTGCCAGCAGTGACAGGGCTCTTGAAGCTTTCTTT. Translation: CASSDRALEAFF.

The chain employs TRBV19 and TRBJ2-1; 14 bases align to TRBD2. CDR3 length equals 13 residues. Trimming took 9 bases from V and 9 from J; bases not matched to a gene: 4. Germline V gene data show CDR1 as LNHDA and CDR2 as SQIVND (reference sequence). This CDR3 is CASGTSGSGEQFF. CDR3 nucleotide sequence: TGTGCCAGCGGGACTAGCGGGAGCGGTGAGCAGTTCTTC.

CDR3 in amino acids: CASSTSTGGTEAFF. The CDR3 DNA sequence: TGTGCCAGTAGTACCTCGACAGGGGGGACTGAAGCTTTCTTT. The rearrangement joins TRBV19 to TRBJ1-1; 9 positions agree with TRBD1. Trimming at V came to 4 bases and at J to 5 bases, leaving 5 bases not matched to a gene. The germline V gene has CDR1 LNHDA and CDR2 SQIVND (reference sequence). The CDR3 runs 14 residues. Full variable domain (missing parts from reference TRBV19 and TRBJ1-1): DGGITQSPKYLFRKEGQNVTLSCEQNLNHDAMYWYRQDPGQGLRLIYYSQIVNDFQKGDIAEGYSVSREKKESFPLTVTSAQKNPTAFYLCASSTSTGGTEAFFGQGTRLTVV.

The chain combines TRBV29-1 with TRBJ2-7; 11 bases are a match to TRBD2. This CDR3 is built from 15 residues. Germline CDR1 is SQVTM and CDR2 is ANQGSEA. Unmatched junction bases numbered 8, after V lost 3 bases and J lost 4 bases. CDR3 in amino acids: CSVEGGLADRYEQYF. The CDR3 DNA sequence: TGCAGCGTTGAGGGGGGACTAGCGGACCGATACGAGCAGTACTTC.

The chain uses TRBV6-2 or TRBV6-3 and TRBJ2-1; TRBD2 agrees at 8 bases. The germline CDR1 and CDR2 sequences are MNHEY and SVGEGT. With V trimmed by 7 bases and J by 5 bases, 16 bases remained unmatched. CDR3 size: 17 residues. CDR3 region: CASTPWGGRSPHNEQFF. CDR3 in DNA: TGTGCCAGCACCCCTTGGGGCGGGAGGAGCCCACACAATGAGCAGTTCTTC.

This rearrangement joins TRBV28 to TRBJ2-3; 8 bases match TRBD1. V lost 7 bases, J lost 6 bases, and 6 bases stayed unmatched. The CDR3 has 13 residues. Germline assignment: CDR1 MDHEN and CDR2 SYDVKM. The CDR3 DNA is TGTGCCAGCACGGGCAGGGGGCTTGATACGCAGTATTTT. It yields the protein CASTGRGLDTQYF.

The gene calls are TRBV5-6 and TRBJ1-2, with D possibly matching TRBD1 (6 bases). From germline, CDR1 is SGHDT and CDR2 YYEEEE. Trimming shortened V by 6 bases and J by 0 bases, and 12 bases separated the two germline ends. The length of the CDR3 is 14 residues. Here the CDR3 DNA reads TGTGCCAGCACCCTGGGGGCGACTAACTATGGCTACACCTTC. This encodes CASTLGATNYGYTF.

Written as DNA, the CDR3 is TGTGCCAGCAGTTACTCGAAGGCTAGCGGCTTAGGGAAAGAGACCCAGTACTTC. It is translated as CASSYSKASGLGKETQYF. The chain is built from TRBV6-2 or TRBV6-3 and TRBJ2-5; the match to TRBD2 covers 7 bases. Trimming took 0 bases from V and 3 from J; bases not matched to a gene: 13. This CDR3 region has 18 residues. The germline gives CDR1 MNHEY, CDR2 SVGEGT.

CDR3 nucleotides: TGTGCCAGCAGTTTTGTGGGGGGGGCTGAAGATACGCAGTATTTT. Translation gives CASSFVGGAEDTQYF. The V and J genes are TRBV28 and TRBJ2-3; possibly TRBD2 for D (7 bases). Per germline, CDR1 MDHEN and CDR2 SYDVKM. V was pared by 3 bases and J by 5 bases, with 15 bases between. This CDR3 region has 15 residues.